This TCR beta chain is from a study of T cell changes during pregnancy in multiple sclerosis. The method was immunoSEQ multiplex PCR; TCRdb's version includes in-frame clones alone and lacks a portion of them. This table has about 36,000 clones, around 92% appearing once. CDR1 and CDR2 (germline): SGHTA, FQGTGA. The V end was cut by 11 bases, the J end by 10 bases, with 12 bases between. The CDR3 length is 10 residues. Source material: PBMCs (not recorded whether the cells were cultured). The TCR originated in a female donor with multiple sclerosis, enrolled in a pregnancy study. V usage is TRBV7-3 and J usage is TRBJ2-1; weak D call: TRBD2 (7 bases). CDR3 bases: TGTGCCCCCGAGGGGGGGGAGCAGTTCTTC. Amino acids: CAPEGGEQFF.